This T cell receptor (beta chain) derives from a study of blood T cell repertoires in COVID-19. Study context: Samples taken during acute and convalescent COVID-19 were collected in the United States, Italy and Spain. PBMCs, B-cell-depleted T cells, or T cells were the source of the cDNA or gDNA that made up the material.

As handled by the study authors: It was from reference gene primer amplification that nucleated cell counts were estimated. TCRdb keeps only in-frame clones here, not all; method: immunoSEQ multiplex PCR. The V and J calls and clone size were taken over from that table, and D and trimming were inferred from the DNA. The profile shows around 100,000 clones, roughly 79% of them singletons. CDR1 is ENHRY, CDR2 SYGVKD, per germline. CDR3 length equals 16 residues. Losses at the gene ends were 0 bases for V and 5 bases for J; bases not matched to a gene: 6. The rearrangement joins TRBV10-3 to TRBJ2-1, with 8 bases matching TRBD1. This TCR came from a woman in her sixties or seventies with acute or convalescent COVID-19. Sequences were obtained from peripheral blood. The CDR3 here is CAISESPTGVDNEQFF. CDR3 nucleotide sequence: TGTGCCATCAGTGAGTCCCCGACAGGGGTTGACAATGAGCAGTTCTTC.